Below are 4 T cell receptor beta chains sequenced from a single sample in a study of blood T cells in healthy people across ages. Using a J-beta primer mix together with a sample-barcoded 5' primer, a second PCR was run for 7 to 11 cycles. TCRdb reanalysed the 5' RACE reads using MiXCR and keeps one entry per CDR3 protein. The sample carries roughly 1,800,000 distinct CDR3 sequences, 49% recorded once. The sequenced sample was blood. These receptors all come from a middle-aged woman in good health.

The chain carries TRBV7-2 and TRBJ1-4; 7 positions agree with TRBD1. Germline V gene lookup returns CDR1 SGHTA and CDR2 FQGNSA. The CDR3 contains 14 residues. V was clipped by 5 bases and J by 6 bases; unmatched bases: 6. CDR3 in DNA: TGTGCCAGCAGCCCGGGACAGAGAGATGAAAAACTGTTTTTT. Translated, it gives CASSPGQRDEKLFF.

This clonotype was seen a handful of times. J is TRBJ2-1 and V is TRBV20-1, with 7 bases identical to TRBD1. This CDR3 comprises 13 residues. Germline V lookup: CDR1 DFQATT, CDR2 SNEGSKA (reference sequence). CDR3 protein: CRPEGGLYNEQFF. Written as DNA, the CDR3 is TGCAGACCAGAAGGGGGCCTTTACAATGAGCAGTTCTTC.

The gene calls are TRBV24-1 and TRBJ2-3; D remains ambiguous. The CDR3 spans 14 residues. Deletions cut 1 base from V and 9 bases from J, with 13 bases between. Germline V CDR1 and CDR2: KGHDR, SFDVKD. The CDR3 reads CATSDLTRAQTQYF. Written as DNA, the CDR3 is TGTGCCACCAGTGATTTAACCCGGGCCCAAACGCAGTATTTT.

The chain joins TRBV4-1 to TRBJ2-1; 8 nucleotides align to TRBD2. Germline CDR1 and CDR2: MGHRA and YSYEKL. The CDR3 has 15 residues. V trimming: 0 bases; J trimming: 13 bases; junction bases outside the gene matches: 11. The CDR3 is CASSQEKIQRETQFF. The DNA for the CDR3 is TGCGCCAGCAGCCAAGAGAAGATCCAGCGGGAGACCCAGTTCTTC.